This TCR beta chain stems from a study of blood T cell repertoires in COVID-19. Germline V gives CDR1 SGHRS, CDR2 YFSETQ. Trimming stripped 1 base from V and 4 bases from J, with 11 bases between. The CDR3 is 14 amino acids. The table lists this clone with a few counts. TCRdb keeps only in-frame clones here, not all; method: immunoSEQ multiplex PCR. The sample holds under 400,000 clones, around 90% seen once. V is TRBV5-1 and J is TRBJ1-1, with D unresolved. This TCR was sampled from a man between 18 and 35 years old with active or convalescent COVID-19. Sample: peripheral blood. DNA of the CDR3: TGCGCCAGCAGCTTGACGTCGTCGGGCACTGAAGCTTTCTTT. Amino acid sequence: CASSLTSSGTEAFF.